The sequence of this T cell receptor (beta chain) was determined in a study of cytomegalovirus exposure and HLA in healthy donors (dated by TCRdb to 2015 to 2018). Background on the whole study: According to a later analysis, the 100 to 150 validation repertoires were produced on the same platform as the 700 or so repertoires of the first cohort. The study was designed to test whether signatures of past pathogen exposure could be identified by cataloging public T cell receptors. A separate validation cohort of 100 to 150 different subjects was used in addition to the approximately 700-subject first cohort. The study combined high-throughput TCR immunosequencing, statistical association of individual TCRs with disease status, and machine learning to predict cytomegalovirus infection status. Overall study results and their limits: Three of the identified cytomegalovirus-associated TCR beta chains were confirmed in vitro to be specific for cytomegalovirus antigens. The authors suggested that the approach could potentially be extended to other disease states and immunological phenotypes. The study listed over 150 TCR beta chains as associated with cytomegalovirus. In both the original and validation cohorts, the classifier was reported to diagnose cytomegalovirus status with high specificity and sensitivity. Most TCR sequences were seen in very few donors, while some public TCRs were found in many individuals. The validation cohort had no HLA typing available for a later analysis, so co-occurrence within that cohort was assessed over all 130 or so repertoires. Of the cluster scores, about 94% were above 0 in a later analysis, which found that TCRs clustered in the first cohort also tended to co-occur in the 90 to 150 validation repertoires.

Donors formed part of the validation cohort, which comprised over a hundred subjects and was distinct from the first cohort of several hundred subjects. Comments on this clone: Its antigen has not been determined. One base away there is no much larger clone; base qualities are not given.

To prepare the library, the immunoSEQ multiplex PCR assay was applied. The source study handled its data this way. A statistical classification framework was built for diagnosing cytomegalovirus status from the catalog of TCR beta chain sequences. TCRdb took this table from immuneACCESS and kept in-frame rearrangements with V and J called. Such tables lack part of the clones; where checked against another copy, unresolved V genes explain under half of the gap, and the rest is unexplained. V, J and clone size are those of that table, while D and trimming were read from the DNA. The sample contains some 150,000 clones, 85% to 90% of them found a single time. The top ten constitute approximately 3.2% of the sample. Trimming takes 1 base off V and 5 bases off J; junction bases not matched to a gene: 2. Taken from the germline V gene (reference sequence), the CDR1 and CDR2 loops are LNHDA and SQIVND. The CDR3 sequence holds 15 residues, the cysteine and phenylalanine included. The only DNA kept is the CDR3, 45 bases in frame from the first base.

Recombination joined TRBV19 with TRBJ2-5, with 12 junctional bases fitting TRBD2. Sequenced input: PBMCs. This receptor was identified in a woman under 30 in good health and CMV-seropositive. The nucleotides read TGTGCCAGTAGTATAGCTAGCGGGAGGGTGGAGACCCAGTACTTC. It codes for CASSIASGRVETQYF.